The 14 T cell receptor beta chains given below trace back to one sample, sequenced in a study of T-cell memory formation after mild COVID-19. TCRdb re-called the 5' RACE reads with MiXCR, one entry per CDR3 protein. The sample lists 250,000 to 300,000 distinct CDR3 sequences; 15% to 20% were seen once. The specimen sequenced was PBMCs or a T cell subset sorted from them (not recorded which). The receptor source for this set is a man aged 18 to 30 who had mild COVID-19 (a few samples of this study predate the infection). Cell type and time point are not known.

CDR3 in DNA: TGTGCCAGCAGCCCAGGCGGTGCCTCCTACGAGCAGTACTTC. Translation gives CASSPGGASYEQYF. The V gene is TRBV7-2, the J gene TRBJ2-7; D gene unclear. Per germline, CDR1 SGHTA and CDR2 FQGNSA. Trimming left V 5 bases short and J 0 bases short, with 11 bases between. CDR3 length: 14 amino acids.

This clonotype was seen a few times. The V call is TRBV5-1, the J call TRBJ1-4; 7 bases fit TRBD1. V was clipped by 3 bases and J by 6 bases; unmatched bases: 5. There are 14 residues in the CDR3. The V gene's germline CDR1 is SGHRS and CDR2 YFSETQ. The CDR3 sequence: CASSSTGNDEKLFF. Here the CDR3 DNA reads TGCGCCAGCAGCTCGACAGGGAACGATGAAAAACTGTTTTTT. Combining the CDR3 with reference TRBV5-1 and TRBJ1-4 gives the whole variable domain KAGVTQTPRYLIKTRGQQVTLSCSPISGHRSVSWYQQTPGQGLQFLFEYFSETQRNKGNFPGRFSGRQFSNSRSEMNVSTLELGDSALYLCASSSTGNDEKLFFGSGTQLSVL.

In this sample, this clonotype turned up many times. The gene calls are TRBV12-3 or TRBV12-4 and TRBJ2-1, with 9 bases aligning to TRBD1. The CDR3 spans 15 residues. The V and J ends lost 8 bases and 2 bases, in that order; junction bases with no gene match: 7. CDR3 loop: CASAHWDRAYNEQFF. The CDR3 DNA follows: TGTGCCAGCGCACATTGGGACAGGGCCTACAATGAGCAGTTCTTC.

This clonotype was counted a few times. The chain has TRBV19 and TRBJ2-2; the match to TRBD1 covers 7 bases. CDR1 is LNHDA and CDR2 is SQIVND in the germline V gene (reference sequence). The CDR3 covers 15 residues. J lost 4 bases, V lost 5 bases, and 7 bases had no gene match. The CDR3 nucleotides read TGTGCCAGTAGTCAGACAGGGATTCGCACCGGGGAGCTGTTTTTT. This translates into CASSQTGIRTGELFF.

This clonotype was detected ten times or more. This chain links TRBV7-2 with TRBJ1-1; no clear D gene. The CDR3 is 15 amino acids. Germline CDR1 is SGHTA and CDR2 is FQGNSA. Trimming removed 1 base at V and 4 bases at J, with 13 bases between. The CDR3 bases are TGTGCCAGCAGCTTAGAGCGGAGAGGCGGCACTGAAGCTTTCTTT. Translation: CASSLERRGGTEAFF. The full variable domain, completed using reference TRBV7-2 and TRBJ1-1, is GAGVSQSPSNKVTEKGKDVELRCDPISGHTALYWYRQSLGQGLEFLIYFQGNSAPDKSGLPSDRFSAERTGGSVSTLTIQRTQQEDSAVYLCASSLERRGGTEAFFGQGTRLTVV.

J is TRBJ2-5 and V is TRBV29-1; 8 bases line up with TRBD1. Germline-derived CDR1 and CDR2 are SQVTM and ANQGSEA. V shed 7 bases and J 4 bases; nucleotides not matched to a gene: 5. This CDR3 spans 12 amino acids. CDR3 protein: CSAPTGGETQYF. For the CDR3, the DNA is TGCAGCGCCCCTACAGGGGGAGAGACCCAGTACTTC.

Only a few counts were recorded for this clonotype. The chain is built from TRBV7-8 and TRBJ1-2; D is possibly TRBD1 (5 bases). Looked up from germline, CDR1 is SGHVS and CDR2 is FQNEAQ. The CDR3 runs 16 residues. Trimming removed 5 bases from V and 6 bases from J, with 22 bases in between. The CDR3 DNA reads TGTGCCAGCAGCGGACGGGACTACCCATCGAGGCATGGCTACACCTTC. This codes for CASSGRDYPSRHGYTF.

This clonotype showed up just a few times. The chain has TRBV29-1 and TRBJ1-1, with a tentative D call TRBD1 (6 bases). The CDR3 length is 15 residues. V was pared by 2 bases and J by 3 bases, with 16 bases between. CDR1 is SQVTM, CDR2 ANQGSEA, per germline. In nucleotides, the CDR3 is TGCAGCGTTGAATATTCTGAGACAGGATACACTGAAGCTTTCTTT. Residues: CSVEYSETGYTEAFF.

This rearrangement joins TRBV4-1 to TRBJ1-6, with TRBD1 matching over 10 bases. V shed 3 bases and J 7 bases; nucleotides not matched to a gene: 3. This CDR3 has 15 residues. Germline V gene sequence: CDR1 MGHRA, CDR2 YSYEKL. CDR3 region: CASSQGQGLNSPLHF. The CDR3 nucleotides read TGCGCCAGCAGCCAGGGACAGGGGTTGAATTCACCCCTCCACTTT.

The V gene is TRBV4-3, the J gene TRBJ1-2, with unresolved D. Looked up from germline, CDR1 is LGHNA and CDR2 is YSLEER. The germline V and J ends were trimmed by 0 bases and 2 bases, with 10 bases remaining between them. The CDR3 has 15 amino acids. DNA for the CDR3: TGCGCCAGCAGCCAAGATTTCACGGCGAACTATGGCTACACCTTC. This encodes CASSQDFTANYGYTF.

This sequence joins TRBV7-2 and TRBJ2-3; unclear D gene. The V end was cut by 8 bases, the J end by 4 bases, with 16 bases between. CDR3 length: 14 residues. Germline V gene lookup returns CDR1 SGHTA and CDR2 FQGNSA. CDR3 loop: CASRPHTRADTQYF. In DNA, the CDR3 is TGTGCCAGCCGCCCCCACACCCGGGCAGATACGCAGTATTTT.

The rearrangement joins TRBV20-1 to TRBJ2-2; D is unresolved. Trimming took off 5 bases at V and 3 bases at J, with 10 bases between the two ends. Germline V gives CDR1 DFQATT, CDR2 SNEGSKA (reference sequence). CDR3 size: 13 residues. This CDR3 reads CSAPEPYTGELFF. CDR3 coding DNA: TGCAGTGCTCCCGAGCCGTACACCGGGGAGCTGTTTTTT.

This clonotype was seen only a few times. The chain carries TRBV29-1 and TRBJ1-2, with 9 bases fitting TRBD1. The junction had 12 bases not matched to a gene; V was cut back by 7 bases and J by 3 bases. The CDR3 runs 15 residues. The germline gives CDR1 SQVTM, CDR2 ANQGSEA. The CDR3 here is CSAEKRTGVDYGYTF. DNA for the CDR3: TGCAGCGCAGAGAAACGGACAGGGGTGGACTATGGCTACACCTTC. Full variable domain (rest looked up from reference TRBV29-1 and TRBJ1-2): SAVISQKPSRDICQRGTSLTIQCQVDSQVTMMFWYRQQPGQSLTLIATANQGSEATYESGFVIDKFPISRPNLTFSTLTVSNMSPEDSSIYLCSAEKRTGVDYGYTFGSGTRLTVV.

A few counts support this clonotype. The CDR3 region is CASSQDTDRDETQYF. In nucleotides, the CDR3 is TGCGCCAGCAGCCAAGATACCGACAGGGACGAGACCCAGTACTTC. The V gene is TRBV4-3, the J gene TRBJ2-5; 7 bases fit TRBD1. CDR3 size: 15 residues. V trimming: 0 bases; J trimming: 5 bases; junction bases outside the gene matches: 6. From germline, CDR1 is LGHNA and CDR2 YSLEER.